This TCR beta chain was identified in a study of early T cells in non-severe SARS-CoV-2 infection. As for the study in general: The chains were unpaired, and the sequenced material was bulk RNA from unsorted whole blood.

Study-wide results and caveats: A preference for anti-spike CD8 responses marked VDJdb matching, which missed private and CD4 specificities.

Unique molecular identifiers were attached to individual cDNA molecules. MiXCR, applied by TCRdb to the 5' RACE reads, yields one record per CDR3 protein. The data show about 92,000 distinct CDR3 sequences, roughly 17% seen once. This clonotype showed up just a few times. Antigen unknown. In germline, CDR1 is LGHNA, CDR2 YSLEER. CDR3 size: 14 residues. J was trimmed by 4 bases and V by 4 bases; bases with no gene match: 4. The rearrangement links TRBV4-3 to TRBJ2-3, with 8 positions matching TRBD1. The sequenced sample consisted of whole blood. The receptor comes from an adult who was a healthcare worker with PCR-confirmed SARS-CoV-2 infection or an uninfected control (not recorded which). CDR3 in amino acids: CASSRGTGADTQYF. CDR3 DNA: TGCGCCAGCAGCCGGGGGACAGGTGCAGATACGCAGTATTTT.